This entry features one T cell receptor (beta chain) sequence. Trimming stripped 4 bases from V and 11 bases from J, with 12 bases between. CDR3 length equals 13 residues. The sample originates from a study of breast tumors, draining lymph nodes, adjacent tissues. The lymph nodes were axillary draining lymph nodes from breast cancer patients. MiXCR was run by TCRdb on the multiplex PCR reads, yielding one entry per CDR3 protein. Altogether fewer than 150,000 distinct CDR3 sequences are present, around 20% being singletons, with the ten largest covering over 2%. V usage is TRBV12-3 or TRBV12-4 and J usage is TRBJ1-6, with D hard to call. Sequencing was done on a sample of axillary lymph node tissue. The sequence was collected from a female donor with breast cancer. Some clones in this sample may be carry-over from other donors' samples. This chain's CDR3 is CASSSFSNPPLHF. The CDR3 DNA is TGTGCCAGCAGTTCGTTTTCAAATCCACCCCTCCACTTT.